Shown below are 32 T cell receptor beta chains from a single sample sequenced in a study of metastatic and nonmetastatic thyroid tumors. With MiXCR, TCRdb reprocessed the PCR reads. The sample shows about 11,000 clones, 35% to 45% of them seen only once. Every patient underwent thyroid surgery untreated. Sample: tumor tissue. The source is a female donor with papillary thyroid cancer or a benign thyroid nodule (not recorded which). Some clones in this sample may be carry-over from other donors' samples.

The chain employs TRBV20-1 and TRBJ2-7, with D perhaps TRBD1 or TRBD2 (5 bases each). Per the germline V gene, CDR1 is DFQATT and CDR2 is SNEGSKA (reference sequence). The CDR3 extends over 14 amino acids. Trimming pared 0 bases from V and 0 bases from J, leaving 9 bases between. CDR3 sequence: CSAREWGSSYEQYF. The CDR3 region has the DNA TGCAGTGCTAGAGAGTGGGGGTCCTCCTACGAGCAGTACTTC.

The V call is TRBV6-1, the J call TRBJ1-2, with D possibly matching TRBD1 (5 bases). V was clipped by 4 bases and J by 2 bases, with 8 bases between them. The germline gives CDR1 MNHNS, CDR2 SASEGT. The CDR3 length is 13 residues. This CDR3 reads CASSVTVNYGYTF. DNA for the CDR3: TGTGCCAGCAGTGTGACAGTCAACTATGGCTACACCTTC.

This clone was counted a few times. The chain joins TRBV6-2 or TRBV6-3 to TRBJ2-7, with D possibly being TRBD1 or TRBD2 (7 bases each). The germline V gene has CDR1 MNHEY and CDR2 SVGEGT. V lost 10 bases and J lost 7, with 17 bases in between. The CDR3 sequence is 12 residues long. The CDR3 loop is CATREGAREQYF. The CDR3 DNA reads as TGTGCCACCAGGGAGGGGGCGCGGGAGCAGTACTTC.

This clone was seen just once. The J gene is TRBJ2-5, the V gene TRBV4-3, with unresolved D. The CDR3 runs to 13 residues. V lost 4 bases and J lost 5, with 11 bases in between. The germline gives CDR1 LGHNA, CDR2 YSLEER. CDR3 bases: TGCGCCAGCAGCCCGACCGGTAGGGAGACCCAGTACTTC. Translation gives CASSPTGRETQYF.

The CDR3 DNA is TGTGCCAGCAGTTCCCCCCCCCCGGGAACCGGGAATACGCAGTATTTT. It encodes CASSSPPPGTGNTQYF. The chain employs TRBV6-2 or TRBV6-3 and TRBJ2-3; D may be TRBD2 (5 bases). Trimming left V 4 bases short and J 7 bases short, with 21 bases between. The CDR3 covers 16 residues. Germline loops: CDR1 MNHEY, CDR2 SVGEGT.

J is TRBJ2-3 and V is TRBV6-2 or TRBV6-3; D perhaps matches TRBD2 (6 bases). The length of the CDR3 is 13 residues. V lost 7 bases to trimming and J lost 13 bases, with 21 bases between them. CDR1 and CDR2 from the germline V gene are MNHEY and SVGEGT. The CDR3 reads CASTMTRDSAEYF. The CDR3 DNA reads as TGTGCCAGCACCATGACCCGGGACTCCGCGGAGTATTTT.

This clone turned up a few times. The rearrangement links TRBV5-6 to TRBJ1-2; TRBD1 agrees at 9 bases. Germline CDR1 and CDR2: SGHDT and YYEEEE. Trimming took 0 bases from V and 3 from J; bases not matched to a gene: 0. This CDR3 is 14 amino acids long. The CDR3 protein is CASSLGQGDYGYTF. The CDR3 region has the DNA TGTGCCAGCAGCTTGGGACAGGGGGACTATGGCTACACCTTC.

The rearrangement uses TRBV19 and TRBJ1-6; D call uncertain. The germline gives CDR1 LNHDA, CDR2 SQIVND (reference sequence). The V end lost 7 bases, the J end lost 0 bases, and 10 bases lay between the germline ends. The length of the CDR3 is 15 residues. CDR3 sequence reads: CASTLANSYNSPLHF. CDR3 nucleotides: TGTGCCAGTACTCTGGCTAACTCCTATAATTCACCCCTCCACTTT.

The chain joins TRBV29-1 to TRBJ2-7, with TRBD1 matching 10 bases. CDR1 SQVTM and CDR2 ANQGSEA come from the germline V gene. This CDR3 has 15 residues. V lost 4 bases to trimming and J lost 2 bases; unmatched junction nucleotides: 8. The CDR3 here is CSVVVLGQGAYEQYF. As DNA, the CDR3 is TGCAGCGTTGTTGTGCTCGGACAGGGGGCCTACGAGCAGTACTTC.

In this sample, this clone turned up a few times. This rearrangement joins TRBV6-5 to TRBJ2-1; D may match TRBD1 or TRBD2 (5 bases each). This CDR3 is 14 amino acids long. Germline V gives CDR1 MNHEY, CDR2 SVGAGI. V was cut by 3 bases and J by 4 bases, with 10 bases left in between. CDR3 nucleotides: TGTGCCAGCAGTTATAACGGGGCATACAATGAGCAGTTCTTC. Protein: CASSYNGAYNEQFF.

This clone counts as medium-sized (0.01 to 0.1%). The chain uses TRBV30 and TRBJ1-1; D possibly corresponds to TRBD1 (5 bases). Germline V gives CDR1 GTSNPN, CDR2 SVGIG (reference sequence). The CDR3 length is 13 residues. V dropped 2 bases and J dropped 2 bases, with 9 bases sitting between them. CDR3 bases: TGTGCCTGGAGTCCACAGGCCAACACTGAAGCTTTCTTT. Protein product: CAWSPQANTEAFF.

CDR3 in amino acids: CASSLDQQPQHF. In DNA form, the CDR3 reads TGTGCCAGCAGCTTAGACCAACAGCCCCAGCATTTT. The chain combines TRBV7-9 with TRBJ1-5; D gene ambiguous. This CDR3 has 12 residues. Between the trimmed V and J ends, which lost 1 base and 7 bases, there was a span of 5 bases. Germline CDR1 SEHNR, CDR2 FQNEAQ (reference sequence).

This clone has more than one count but fewer than ten. V and J are TRBV19 and TRBJ1-5; unclear D gene. The V gene's germline CDR1 is LNHDA and CDR2 SQIVND (reference sequence). The length of the CDR3 is 15 residues. Between the trimmed V and J ends, which lost 0 bases and 6 bases, there was a span of 12 bases. The CDR3 is CASSIEEEVGQPQHF. In DNA, the CDR3 is TGTGCCAGTAGTATAGAGGAAGAGGTAGGTCAGCCCCAGCATTTT.

The chain links TRBV18 to TRBJ1-5; D is ambiguous. Germline CDR1 reads KGHSH; CDR2 reads LQKENI. Between the trimmed V and J ends, which lost 5 bases and 0 bases, there was a span of 11 bases. There are 15 residues in the CDR3. CDR3 bases: TGTGCCAGCTCAAGTAACGGAAATAGCAATCAGCCCCAGCATTTT. It yields the protein CASSSNGNSNQPQHF.

The chain employs TRBV20-1 and TRBJ2-5; maybe TRBD1 (6 bases). CDR1 is DFQATT, CDR2 SNEGSKA, per germline (reference sequence). The CDR3 length is 13 residues. Here the CDR3 DNA reads TGCAGCGCCCATGTCGAAGGGGGACAGACCCAGTACTTC. As protein: CSAHVEGGQTQYF.

This clone is deemed large. The chain combines TRBV6-1 with TRBJ2-7; D remains ambiguous. The germline V gene encodes CDR1 MNHNS and CDR2 SASEGT. The CDR3 has 15 amino acids. V lost 5 bases and J lost 2, with 16 bases in between. CDR3 bases: TGTGCCAGCAGTTCCGAATTCCGTAGTGCCTACGAGCAGTACTTC. It translates to CASSSEFRSAYEQYF.

This clone has more than one count but fewer than ten. The chain employs TRBV19 and TRBJ2-7, with D perhaps matching TRBD1 (6 bases). In germline, CDR1 is LNHDA, CDR2 SQIVND (reference sequence). CDR3 length: 13 residues. The V end lost 5 bases, the J end lost 3 bases, and 11 bases lay between the germline ends. The CDR3, as DNA: TGTGCCAGTAGTGCTTCGGGACACTACGAGCAGTACTTC. Its translation is CASSASGHYEQYF.

The chain carries TRBV6-1 and TRBJ2-7; 8 bases map to TRBD1. The CDR3 sequence is 12 residues long. Unmatched junction bases numbered 2, after V lost 9 bases and J lost 1 base. Looked up from germline, CDR1 is MNHNS and CDR2 is SASEGT. The CDR3 loop is CASTGGSYEQYF. The CDR3 region has the DNA TGTGCCAGTACAGGGGGATCCTACGAGCAGTACTTC.

This clone was observed a handful of times. The chain combines TRBV6-2 or TRBV6-3 with TRBJ2-3; 7 bases match TRBD1. This CDR3 is built from 15 residues. The ends lost 6 bases at V and 3 bases at J; junction bases unmatched: 9. Germline V gives CDR1 MNHEY, CDR2 SVGEGT. DNA for the CDR3: TGTGCCAGCAGCCTCGACAGGGACGGGACAGATACGCAGTATTTT. It yields the protein CASSLDRDGTDTQYF.

The sample holds a few counts of this clone. The chain has TRBV7-9 and TRBJ2-2; the D is unclear. The CDR3 length is 12 residues. Germline lookup yields CDR1 SEHNR and CDR2 FQNEAQ (reference sequence). V was cut by 1 base and J by 5 bases, with 2 bases left in between. The DNA of the CDR3 is TGTGCCAGCAGCTTAGGGACCGGGGAGCTGTTTTTT. Amino acid sequence: CASSLGTGELFF.

By share of the sample, this clone is medium-sized (0.01 to 0.1%). The gene calls are TRBV4-1 and TRBJ1-2; 7 bases are a match to TRBD1. Trimming cost V 0 bases and J 0 bases; bases outside gene matches: 4. The CDR3 extends over 16 amino acids. The V gene's germline CDR1 is MGHRA and CDR2 YSYEKL. The chain's CDR3 is CASSQEVQGTNYGYTF. The CDR3 bases are TGCGCCAGCAGCCAAGAAGTACAGGGGACTAACTATGGCTACACCTTC.

The rearrangement links TRBV5-1 to TRBJ2-7, with 13 positions matching TRBD2. There are 15 residues in the CDR3. Losses at the gene ends were 2 bases for V and 3 bases for J; bases not matched to a gene: 2. The germline V gene encodes CDR1 SGHRS and CDR2 YFSETQ. The DNA for the CDR3 is TGCGCCAGCAGCTTCGGACTAGCGGGGGTCTACGAGCAGTACTTC. Translating gives CASSFGLAGVYEQYF.

This clone was detected only a few times. The gene calls are TRBV19 and TRBJ2-3; no clear D. Germline CDR1 and CDR2: LNHDA and SQIVND (reference sequence). Trimming took off 5 bases at V and 2 bases at J, with 14 bases between the two ends. The CDR3 loop spans 15 amino acids. The CDR3 protein is CASSGVASNTDTQYF. The CDR3 DNA reads as TGTGCCAGTAGTGGAGTAGCAAGTAACACAGATACGCAGTATTTT.

The V call is TRBV28, the J call TRBJ2-5, with 9 nucleotides matching TRBD2. The CDR3 covers 16 residues. CDR1 and CDR2 (germline): MDHEN, SYDVKM. J lost 2 bases, V lost 3 bases, and 7 bases had no gene match. The CDR3: CASSLGGSGGQETQYF. The CDR3 nucleotides are TGTGCCAGCAGTTTGGGAGGTAGCGGGGGACAAGAGACCCAGTACTTC.

The chain links TRBV5-1 to TRBJ1-6; tentatively, D is TRBD1 (5 bases). The V and J ends lost 9 bases and 7 bases respectively, with 14 bases between them. The germline V gene has CDR1 SGHRS and CDR2 YFSETQ. The CDR3 sequence is 13 residues long. CDR3 sequence: CATRGELNSPLHF. CDR3 sequence (DNA): TGCGCCACACGAGGGGAATTGAATTCACCCCTCCACTTT.

This clone was picked up a small number of times. The chain is built from TRBV10-3 and TRBJ2-6; TRBD2 agrees at 9 bases. The germline V gene encodes CDR1 ENHRY and CDR2 SYGVKD. The CDR3 sequence is 14 residues long. Trimming took 7 bases from V and 4 from J; bases not matched to a gene: 2. The CDR3 loop reads CAIIAGAGANVLTF. The CDR3 bases are TGTGCCATCATAGCGGGAGCAGGGGCCAACGTCCTGACTTTC.

With respect to this clone: At the DNA level, this CDR3 is encoded by other sequences in the same sample as well. V usage is TRBV11-2 and J usage is TRBJ2-1; D is undetermined. From germline, CDR1 is SGHAT and CDR2 FQNNGV. This CDR3 comprises 13 residues. Trimming cost V 2 bases and J 6 bases, with 8 bases left between them. This CDR3 reads CASSLSSLNEQFF. The CDR3 nucleotides read TGTGCCAGCAGCTTAAGTAGCCTCAATGAGCAGTTCTTC.

The chain has TRBV20-1 and TRBJ2-2, with 10 positions matching TRBD1. V shed 1 base and J 0 bases; nucleotides not matched to a gene: 5. Per germline, CDR1 DFQATT and CDR2 SNEGSKA (reference sequence). The CDR3 totals 17 residues. The CDR3 bases are TGCAGTGCTAGAGGCCGACAGGGGGCAGCGAACACCGGGGAGCTGTTTTTT. Its translation is CSARGRQGAANTGELFF.

The chain is built from TRBV5-1 and TRBJ2-1, with 15 bases that match TRBD2. V shed 2 bases and J 10 bases; nucleotides not matched to a gene: 1. This CDR3 region has 14 residues. The germline V gene has CDR1 SGHRS and CDR2 YFSETQ. The CDR3 bases are TGCGCCAGCAGCTTTGGGACTAGCGGGGGGGAGCAGTTCTTC. It yields the protein CASSFGTSGGEQFF.

This clone was found a few times. The junction departs from the called germline gene at one end, perhaps through a read error. The chain is built from TRBV6-1 and TRBJ2-1; D gene ambiguous. From germline, CDR1 is MNHNS and CDR2 SASEGT. The CDR3 is 12 residues long. CDR3 DNA sequence: TGTGCCAGCAGTGCGTTATACAATGAGCATTTCTTC. Translated, it gives CASSALYNEHFF.

V is TRBV20-1 and J is TRBJ2-5; maybe TRBD2 (7 bases). The V gene's germline CDR1 is DFQATT and CDR2 SNEGSKA (reference sequence). This CDR3 comprises 14 residues. Trimming removed 3 bases from V and 5 bases from J, with 16 bases in between. The CDR3 DNA reads TGCAGTGCTAGTCATTCGAGGGGGGGGGAGACCCAGTACTTC. Protein product: CSASHSRGGETQYF.

The rearrangement joins TRBV19 to TRBJ2-6; 7 bases are shared with TRBD1. The CDR3 covers 17 residues. In germline, CDR1 is LNHDA, CDR2 SQIVND (reference sequence). V trimming: 7 bases; J trimming: 0 bases; junction bases outside the gene matches: 9. This CDR3 reads CASTKGQCSSGANVLTF. CDR3 bases: TGTGCCAGTACGAAGGGACAGTGTAGCTCTGGGGCCAACGTCCTGACTTTC.